A single sample gave rise to the 11 T cell receptor beta chains below, sequenced in a study of T-cell memory formation after mild COVID-19. MiXCR, run by TCRdb on the 5' RACE reads, gives a single entry per CDR3 protein. The sample lists some 300,000 distinct CDR3 sequences, under 25% occurring once. Sequenced input: PBMCs or a T cell subset sorted from them (not recorded which). The receptors here all came from a man aged 18 to 30 who had mild COVID-19 (a few samples of this study predate the infection). Cell type and time point are not known.

The V call is TRBV5-1, the J call TRBJ2-3; 12 bases agree with TRBD1. The V segment lost 4 bases and the J segment 5 bases; nucleotides outside the gene matches: 5. From germline, CDR1 is SGHRS and CDR2 YFSETQ. The CDR3 is made up of 15 amino acids. CDR3 residues: CASSQGQGAEDTQYF. The CDR3 coding sequence is TGCGCCAGCAGCCAGGGACAGGGGGCGGAAGATACGCAGTATTTT.

This clonotype was counted many times. V usage is TRBV4-2 and J usage is TRBJ1-1; 9 nucleotides line up with TRBD1. The length of the CDR3 is 15 residues. Germline-derived CDR1 and CDR2 are LGHNA and YNFKEQ. Unmatched junction bases numbered 8, after V lost 4 bases and J lost 5 bases. The CDR3 DNA is TGTGCCAGCAGCCGGACCGGGACAGGGAAAACTGAAGCTTTCTTT. It yields the protein CASSRTGTGKTEAFF.

This clonotype was found many times. This chain links TRBV7-9 with TRBJ2-1; D uncertain. With 0 bases removed from V and 2 bases from J, the gap between germline ends came to 2 bases. The CDR3 consists of 13 residues. Germline-derived CDR1 and CDR2 are SEHNR and FQNEAQ (reference sequence). Here the CDR3 reads CASSLAPYNEQFF. The CDR3 DNA is TGTGCCAGCAGCTTAGCCCCCTACAATGAGCAGTTCTTC.

In its sample, this clonotype was seen a few times. This chain uses TRBV5-1 with TRBJ2-3; D is tentatively TRBD1 or TRBD2 (6 bases each). Trimming pared 0 bases from V and 3 bases from J, leaving 11 bases between. The length of the CDR3 is 15 residues. CDR1 SGHRS and CDR2 YFSETQ come from the germline V gene. The CDR3 reads CASSLVGGTTDTQYF. DNA of the CDR3: TGCGCCAGCAGCTTGGTAGGGGGGACGACAGATACGCAGTATTTT.

The chain recombines TRBV6-2 or TRBV6-3 with TRBJ2-6; D ambiguous. V was cut by 8 bases and J by 3 bases, with 5 bases left in between. This CDR3 spans 12 amino acids. The germline V gene encodes CDR1 MNHEY and CDR2 SVGEGT. CDR3 region: CASRSGANVLTF. In nucleotides, the CDR3 is TGTGCCAGCCGGAGTGGGGCCAACGTCCTGACTTTC.

V usage is TRBV29-1 and J usage is TRBJ2-3, with D perhaps assigned TRBD1 or TRBD2 (5 bases each). Germline CDR1 and CDR2: SQVTM and ANQGSEA. The CDR3 has 13 residues. Trimming stripped 2 bases from V and 4 bases from J, with 10 bases between. The CDR3 spells CSVEKGTPDTQYF. The DNA for the CDR3 is TGCAGCGTTGAAAAGGGGACCCCAGATACGCAGTATTTT.

In this sample, this clonotype turned up a few times. The V gene is TRBV4-3, the J gene TRBJ1-3; the D gene is possibly TRBD1 (5 bases). Per germline, CDR1 LGHNA and CDR2 YSLEER. Trimming pared 0 bases from V and 7 bases from J, leaving 16 bases between. The CDR3 contains 16 residues. The CDR3 nucleotides are TGCGCCAGCAGCCAAGATTCGCAGGGTCTTGCGAACACCATATATTTT. Its protein product is CASSQDSQGLANTIYF.

The chain has TRBV5-6 and TRBJ2-7; 8 positions agree with TRBD1. The CDR3 contains 13 residues. From germline, CDR1 is SGHDT and CDR2 YYEEEE. Trimming cost V 0 bases and J 6 bases; bases outside gene matches: 2. The CDR3 region is CASSLVTGGEQYF. CDR3 coding DNA: TGTGCCAGCAGCTTGGTTACAGGGGGCGAGCAGTACTTC.

The DNA for the CDR3 is TGTGCCACCAGCAGAGGGATTCAGCTAAACACCGGGGAGCTGTTTTTT. Its translation: CATSRGIQLNTGELFF. The chain joins TRBV15 to TRBJ2-2; D uncertain. The CDR3 totals 16 residues. With 1 base removed from V and 2 bases from J, the gap between germline ends came to 11 bases. Germline assignment: CDR1 LNHNV and CDR2 YYDKDF (reference sequence).

This clonotype was seen a few times. This chain links TRBV20-1 with TRBJ2-5; no definite D call. Germline V lookup: CDR1 DFQATT, CDR2 SNEGSKA (reference sequence). This CDR3 contains 14 residues. V was pared by 7 bases and J by 4 bases, with 19 bases between. CDR3: CSGLGPRSPETQYF. The CDR3 DNA reads as TGCAGTGGCTTAGGACCCAGATCCCCAGAGACCCAGTACTTC.

The chain joins TRBV6-1 to TRBJ2-6, with D hard to call. With 6 bases removed from V and 0 bases from J, the gap between germline ends came to 9 bases. Germline values: CDR1 MNHNS, CDR2 SASEGT. This CDR3 region has 15 residues. CDR3 in amino acids: CASSVLGSGANVLTF. Written as DNA, the CDR3 is TGTGCCAGCAGCGTCTTAGGCTCTGGGGCCAACGTCCTGACTTTC.